Below are 18 T cell receptor beta chains sequenced from a single sample in a study of cytomegalovirus exposure and HLA in healthy donors. The PCR had 60 Vbeta and 13 Jbeta primers. Data came from immunoSEQ multiplex PCR; TCRdb stores just in-frame clones and leaves some out. Of around 150,000 clones listed, approximately 60% are singletons. Source material: PBMCs. These receptors were taken from a woman aged 40 to 50 in good health and CMV-seronegative.

The genes are TRBV27 and TRBJ2-5, with D tentatively TRBD1 (6 bases). Germline V gives CDR1 MNHEY, CDR2 SMNVEV (reference sequence). The V gene lost 3 bases and the J gene lost 5 bases, with 16 bases spanning the gap. There are 15 residues in the CDR3. The CDR3 DNA follows: TGTGCCAGCAGTTTCGGGCTCCCAGGGGAGGAGACCCAGTACTTC. Its protein product is CASSFGLPGEETQYF.

The V call is TRBV7-8, the J call TRBJ2-2; a weak D match, TRBD2 (6 bases). The CDR3 has 17 amino acids. V shed 0 bases and J shed 0 bases, with 11 bases lying between them. The V gene's germline CDR1 is SGHVS and CDR2 FQNEAQ. In DNA form, the CDR3 reads TGTGCCAGCAGCTTAGCTGTGGAGGGCACGAACACCGGGGAGCTGTTTTTT. Protein sequence: CASSLAVEGTNTGELFF.

The V gene is TRBV6-6, the J gene TRBJ1-1, with 9 bases matching TRBD1. There are 14 residues in the CDR3. The ends lost 6 bases at V and 4 bases at J; junction bases unmatched: 6. Germline CDR1 is MNHNY and CDR2 is SVGAGI (reference sequence). CDR3 sequence: CASSQPTGGTEAFF. CDR3 DNA sequence: TGTGCCAGCAGCCAACCGACAGGGGGCACTGAAGCTTTCTTT.

The table lists this clone with a few counts. The chain recombines TRBV5-1 with TRBJ1-3; D possibly corresponds to TRBD1 (5 bases). V was cut by 0 bases and J by 2 bases, with 6 bases left in between. Germline V CDR1 and CDR2: SGHRS, YFSETQ. The CDR3 is 14 amino acids. The CDR3 sequence: CASSLGGTGNTIYF. The CDR3 coding sequence is TGCGCCAGCAGCTTGGGGGGCACTGGAAACACCATATATTTT.

The V call is TRBV4-1, the J call TRBJ2-5; 7 nucleotides line up with TRBD1. The closer fit of TRBJ2-7 to the DNA end suggests the J call may be wrong. Germline V lookup: CDR1 MGHRA, CDR2 YSYEKL. The length of the CDR3 is 17 residues. CDR3 DNA sequence: TGCGCCAGCAGCCATCCGAGTTCCGGGACAGTTTTCTACGAGCAGTACTTC. Protein product: CASSHPSSGTVFYEQYF.

CDR3 loop: CASSLLAGLETQYF. The CDR3 region has the DNA TGTGCCAGCAGCTTACTAGCGGGGTTAGAGACCCAGTACTTC. This rearrangement joins TRBV14 to TRBJ2-5; 10 bases map to TRBD2. The CDR3 runs to 14 residues. Germline CDR1 and CDR2: SGHDN and FVKESK. V lost 5 bases to trimming and J lost 4 bases; unmatched junction nucleotides: 4. Full variable domain (rest looked up from reference TRBV14 and TRBJ2-5): EAGVTQFPSHSVIEKGQTVTLRCDPISGHDNLYWYRRVMGKEIKFLLHFVKESKQDESGMPNNRFLAERTGGTYSTLKVQPAELEDSGVYFCASSLLAGLETQYFGPGTRLLVL.

J is TRBJ1-6 and V is TRBV14; 10 bases align to TRBD1. V lost 4 bases and J lost 1; bases outside the gene matches: 10. The germline V gene has CDR1 SGHDN and CDR2 FVKESK. This CDR3 has 19 amino acids. The CDR3 spells CASSRGQGRSGSYNSPLHF. DNA of the CDR3: TGTGCCAGCAGCCGGGGACAGGGGCGGTCAGGATCCTATAATTCACCCCTCCACTTT.

The count of this clone is one. A junction boundary mismatches the germline segment, possibly from a read error. The DNA for the CDR3 is TGTGCCAGCATCTTAGCAGGGGGCGAAGAGACCCAGTACTTC. Encoded protein: CASILAGGEETQYF. The chain employs TRBV7-2 and TRBJ2-5; 8 nucleotides match TRBD1. This CDR3 contains 14 residues. Germline loops: CDR1 SGHTA, CDR2 FQGNSA. Looking up the rest from reference TRBV7-2 and TRBJ2-5 gives the full variable domain: GAGVSQSPSNKVTEKGKDVELRCDPISGHTALYWYRQSLGQGLEFLIYFQGNSAPDKSGLPSDRFSAERTGGSVSTLTIQRTQQEDSAVYLCASILAGGEETQYFGPGTRLLVL.

This clone was seen only once. The chain has TRBV7-2 and TRBJ1-4, with a weak D call TRBD1 (6 bases). Germline values: CDR1 SGHTA, CDR2 FQGNSA. V was shortened by 4 bases and J by 1 base, with 10 bases between the two germline ends. The CDR3 runs to 15 residues. The DNA for the CDR3 is TGTGCCAGCAGCTCAACCAGGGGAACTAATGAAAAACTGTTTTTT. It is translated as CASSSTRGTNEKLFF.

The chain is built from TRBV5-1 and TRBJ1-2, with D tentatively TRBD1 (5 bases). The CDR3 has 13 residues. Trimming cost V 3 bases and J 7 bases, with 13 bases left between them. CDR1 SGHRS and CDR2 YFSETQ come from the germline V gene. This chain's CDR3 is CASSSRELGGYTF. The CDR3 DNA sequence: TGCGCCAGCAGCTCCAGGGAATTAGGTGGCTACACCTTC.

J is TRBJ2-1 and V is TRBV2; 11 bases align to TRBD2. The V gene end was trimmed by 3 bases and the J gene end by 4 bases; junction bases not matched to a gene: 2. Germline V lookup: CDR1 SNHLY, CDR2 FYNNEI. The CDR3 covers 15 residues. The CDR3 DNA reads as TGTGCCAGCAGTGAGGGGACTAGCGGATACAATGAGCAGTTCTTC. Translated: CASSEGTSGYNEQFF.

The chain carries TRBV7-2 and TRBJ1-1; a weak D match, TRBD1 (5 bases). Between the trimmed V and J ends, which lost 1 base and 1 base, there was a span of 10 bases. The germline V gene encodes CDR1 SGHTA and CDR2 FQGNSA. The CDR3 totals 15 residues. The CDR3: CASSLGGVANTEAFF. The CDR3 DNA is TGTGCCAGCAGCTTAGGGGGGGTGGCGAACACTGAAGCTTTCTTT.

The V call is TRBV4-3, the J call TRBJ2-2; D remains unclear. Trimming pared 1 base from V and 4 bases from J, leaving 10 bases between. The V gene's germline CDR1 is LGHNA and CDR2 YSLEER. The CDR3 runs to 15 residues. CDR3 sequence reads: CASSQAVGSTGELFF. The CDR3 bases are TGCGCCAGCAGCCAAGCTGTCGGGTCCACCGGGGAGCTGTTTTTT.

The gene calls are TRBV6-5 and TRBJ1-1; D is unclear. Germline V gene lookup returns CDR1 MNHEY and CDR2 SVGAGI. Trimming shortened V by 5 bases and J by 7 bases, and 8 bases separated the two germline ends. The CDR3 totals 11 residues. The CDR3 sequence: CASSGTGEAFF. The CDR3 region has the DNA TGTGCCAGCAGTGGAACGGGTGAAGCTTTCTTT.

The chain combines TRBV4-3 with TRBJ1-2, with D uncertain. The germline V and J ends were trimmed by 4 bases and 6 bases, with 12 bases remaining between them. Germline CDR1 is LGHNA and CDR2 is YSLEER. CDR3 length: 13 residues. CDR3 amino acids: CASSLAGGNGYTF. The CDR3 DNA reads as TGCGCCAGCAGCCTCGCCGGAGGGAATGGCTACACCTTC.

In this sample, this clone turned up a few times. The chain recombines TRBV29-1 with TRBJ1-1, with D hard to call. The germline gives CDR1 SQVTM, CDR2 ANQGSEA. This CDR3 is 14 amino acids long. With 6 bases removed from V and 3 bases from J, the gap between germline ends came to 17 bases. CDR3 sequence reads: CSVQPAGGDTEAFF. CDR3 sequence (DNA): TGCAGCGTCCAACCCGCGGGTGGGGACACTGAAGCTTTCTTT.

This clone was seen a few times. The chain carries TRBV5-4 and TRBJ2-1, with 11 bases aligning to TRBD2. The CDR3 totals 17 residues. V was clipped by 3 bases and J by 1 base; unmatched bases: 6. CDR1 and CDR2 (germline): SGHNT, YYREEE (reference sequence). CDR3 DNA sequence: TGTGCCAGCAGCTCCTTTAGCGGGGGGGTTTCCTACAATGAGCAGTTCTTC. This codes for CASSSFSGGVSYNEQFF.

This chain uses TRBV4-1 with TRBJ2-7; a weak D match, TRBD2 (5 bases). This CDR3 has 15 residues. Trimming left V 0 bases short and J 3 bases short, with 12 bases between. CDR1 is MGHRA and CDR2 is YSYEKL in the germline V gene. CDR3 region: CASSQEEGKHYEQYF. The CDR3 coding sequence is TGCGCCAGCAGCCAAGAAGAGGGAAAACACTACGAGCAGTACTTC.